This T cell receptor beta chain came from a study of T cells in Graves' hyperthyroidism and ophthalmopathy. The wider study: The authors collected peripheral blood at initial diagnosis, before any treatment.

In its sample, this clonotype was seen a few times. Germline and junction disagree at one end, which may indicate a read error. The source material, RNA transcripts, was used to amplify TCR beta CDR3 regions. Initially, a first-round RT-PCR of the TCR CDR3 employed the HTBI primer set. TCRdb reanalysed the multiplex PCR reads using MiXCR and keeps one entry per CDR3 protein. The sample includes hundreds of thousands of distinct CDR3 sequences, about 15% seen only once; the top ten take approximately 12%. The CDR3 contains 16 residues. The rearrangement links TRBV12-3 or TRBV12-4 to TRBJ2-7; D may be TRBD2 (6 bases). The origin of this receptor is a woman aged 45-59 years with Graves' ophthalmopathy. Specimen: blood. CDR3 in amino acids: CASGFNVGPSAGEQYF. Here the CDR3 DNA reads TGTGCCAGCGGTTTCAACGTCGGGCCTAGCGCTGGCGAGCAGTACTTC.